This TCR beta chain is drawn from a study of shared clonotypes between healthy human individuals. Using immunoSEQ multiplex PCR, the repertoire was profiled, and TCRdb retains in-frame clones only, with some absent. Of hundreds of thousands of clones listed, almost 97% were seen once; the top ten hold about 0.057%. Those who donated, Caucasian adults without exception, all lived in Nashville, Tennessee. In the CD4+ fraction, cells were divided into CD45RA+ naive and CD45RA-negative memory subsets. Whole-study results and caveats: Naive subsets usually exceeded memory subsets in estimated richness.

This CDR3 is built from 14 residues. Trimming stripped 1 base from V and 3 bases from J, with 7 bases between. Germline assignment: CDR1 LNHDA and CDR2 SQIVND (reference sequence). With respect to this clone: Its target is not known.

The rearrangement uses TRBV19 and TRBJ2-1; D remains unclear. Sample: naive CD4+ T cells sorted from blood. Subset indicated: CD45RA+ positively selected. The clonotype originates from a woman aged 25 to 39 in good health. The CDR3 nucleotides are TGTGCCAGTAGTATAGCGGCTAACTACAATGAGCAGTTCTTC. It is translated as CASSIAANYNEQFF.